This T cell receptor (beta chain) was captured by sequencing in a study of control samples from healthy donors and cancer patients. Method: immunoSEQ multiplex PCR; TCRdb's copy keeps in-frame clones and lacks some. Found here are 150,000 to 180,000 clones, over 85% of them singletons; the top ten hold approximately 6.1%. The germline V gene encodes CDR1 MNHEY and CDR2 SMNVEV (reference sequence). Trimming cost V 2 bases and J 6 bases, with 10 bases left between them. CDR3 size: 14 residues. The sample consisted of blood. The rearrangement uses TRBV27 and TRBJ2-2; the D gene is possibly TRBD1 (5 bases). The clonotype comes from a middle-aged man in good health. Written as DNA, the CDR3 is TGTGCCAGCAGTTTAGCGCAGGGATCCGGGGAGCTGTTTTTT. Its protein product is CASSLAQGSGELFF.